A single sample is the source of the 7 T cell receptor beta chains below, sequenced in a study of blood T cell repertoires in COVID-19. Libraries were prepared by immunoSEQ multiplex PCR; TCRdb keeps only in-frame clonotypes and omits some of them. The sample lists more than 65,000 clones, around nine tenths occurring once. Sequencing was done on a sample of peripheral blood. The receptors here all came from a woman of 80 years or more with active or convalescent COVID-19.

Remarks on this clone: Distinct nucleotide sequences in the sample also encode this CDR3. This chain links TRBV19 with TRBJ2-1; 8 bases are a match to TRBD1. The CDR3 covers 17 residues. Germline lookup yields CDR1 LNHDA and CDR2 SQIVND (reference sequence). V dropped 8 bases and J dropped 9; count of bases not matched to a gene: 21. CDR3 amino acids: CASRTGAGRTGRGEQFF. CDR3 nucleotides: TGTGCCAGTCGTACCGGGGCGGGGAGGACAGGGCGGGGTGAGCAGTTCTTC.

In this sample, this clone turned up a few times. The genes are TRBV10-3 and TRBJ1-1; D ambiguous. The CDR3 covers 15 residues. Germline values: CDR1 ENHRY, CDR2 SYGVKD. Trimming shortened V by 3 bases and J by 1 base, and 12 bases separated the two germline ends. CDR3 residues: CAISDSRRENTEAFF. In DNA form, the CDR3 reads TGTGCCATCAGTGATTCGCGTCGGGAGAACACTGAAGCTTTCTTT.

The chain couples TRBV12-3 or TRBV12-4 to TRBJ2-7, with D unresolved. Trimming stripped 4 bases from V and 1 base from J, with 8 bases between. This CDR3 is built from 13 residues. CDR3 residues: CASSSGSSYEQYF. Written as DNA, the CDR3 is TGTGCCAGCAGTTCAGGCAGTTCCTACGAGCAGTACTTC.

The rearrangement joins TRBV2 to TRBJ2-4; D not resolved. V lost 2 bases and J lost 8, with 10 bases in between. The CDR3 covers 13 residues. Germline V gene sequence: CDR1 SNHLY, CDR2 FYNNEI. The CDR3, as DNA: TGTGCCAGCAGTGAACTACCCCAGGACATTCAGTACTTC. It yields the protein CASSELPQDIQYF.

This CDR3 reads CASSSASGTLRDTQYF. The CDR3 DNA sequence: TGTGCCAGCAGCTCCGCGTCCGGGACTCTTAGGGATACGCAGTATTTT. The V and J genes are TRBV7-8 and TRBJ2-3; D possibly corresponds to TRBD2 (6 bases). Per the germline V gene, CDR1 is SGHVS and CDR2 is FQNEAQ. The CDR3 has 16 amino acids. V lost 4 bases and J lost 6, with 20 bases in between. The whole variable domain, filled in from reference TRBV7-8 and TRBJ2-3, reads GAGVSQSPRYKVAKRGQDVALRCDPISGHVSLFWYQQALGQGPEFLTYFQNEAQLDKSGLPSDRFFAERPEGSVSTLKIQRTQQEDSAVYLCASSSASGTLRDTQYFGPGTRLTVL.

This chain joins TRBV9 and TRBJ2-5; tentative D call: TRBD1 (5 bases). Trimming shortened V by 0 bases and J by 2 bases, and 5 bases separated the two germline ends. CDR3 length: 13 residues. Germline values: CDR1 SGDLS, CDR2 YYNGEE. The CDR3 here is CASSVAGQETQYF. The DNA for the CDR3 is TGTGCCAGCAGCGTAGCAGGGCAAGAGACCCAGTACTTC.

The CDR3 reads CASSNWGRGNTGELFF. The CDR3 region has the DNA TGTGCCAGCAGCAATTGGGGCAGGGGTAACACCGGGGAGCTGTTTTTT. The J gene is TRBJ2-2, the V gene TRBV7-9; tentative D call: TRBD1 (6 bases). V lost 5 bases, J lost 2 bases, and 15 bases lay in between. The CDR3 totals 16 residues. From germline, CDR1 is SEHNR and CDR2 FQNEAQ (reference sequence).